Here is one T cell receptor beta chain with its context. The authors' processing: Filtering of immunoSEQ junctional sequences could not match full-length read filtering. Only in-frame clones appear in the TCRdb table, and some are missing; sequencing was by immunoSEQ multiplex PCR. V, J and clone size were drawn from that table, and D and trimming were deduced from the DNA. The sample has hundreds of thousands of clones; roughly 98% are singletons. The data were obtained in a study of shared clonotypes between healthy human individuals. In the study overall: CD4 naive cells filled three plates per donor, CD4 memory three, CD8 naive two and CD8 memory one.

Naivety among CD8 cells was defined by CD45RO negativity and positive CCR7 selection, thereby excluding terminally differentiated effector memory CD45RA+ cells. The CDR3 consists of 14 residues. The germline CDR1 and CDR2 sequences are LGHNA and YSLEER. The V end lost 0 bases, the J end lost 3 bases, and 9 bases lay between the germline ends. The gene calls are TRBV4-3 and TRBJ2-7, with D unclear. Sequenced: naive CD8+ T cells sorted from blood. This sequence was found in a man aged 30-40 years in good health. CDR3 protein: CASSQDLNDYEQYF. The CDR3 bases are TGCGCCAGCAGCCAAGATCTTAATGACTACGAGCAGTACTTC.